This is a list of T cell receptor beta chains from one sample in a study of OX40 agonist ivuxolimab in advanced cancers. Data came from immunoSEQ multiplex PCR; TCRdb stores just in-frame clones and leaves some out. The table has about 70,000 clones, more than 75% seen once. This specimen consisted of CD4+ or CD8+ T cells sorted from blood, obtained in a trial of the OX40 agonist ivuxolimab. The receptors originated from an adult with an advanced solid tumor such as melanoma, head and neck, liver or kidney cancer. Both conserved end residues are part of each CDR3. The order of the fields is CDR3 length, V gene, J gene, clone size, D gene, CDR3 protein, CDR3 DNA. D genes are given only for firm matches. Size is omitted from some rows. Given values are once, few, many or a class for expanded clones.

CDR3 length: 15
V gene: TRBV9
J gene: TRBJ2-5
clone size: NA
D gene: TRBD1
CDR3 protein: CASSVSGTVKETQYF
CDR3 DNA: TGTGCCAGCAGCGTTTCCGGGACAGTCAAAGAGACCCAGTACTTC

CDR3 length: 17
V gene: TRBV7-6
J gene: TRBJ2-7
clone size: few
D gene: TRBD1
CDR3 protein: CASSPQAGRGSHYEQYF
CDR3 DNA: TGTGCCAGCAGCCCACAGGCGGGCAGGGGGAGCCACTACGAGCAGTACTTC

CDR3 length: 14
V gene: TRBV2
J gene: TRBJ2-1
clone size: NA
D gene: NA
CDR3 protein: CASSWGGPYNEQFF
CDR3 DNA: TGTGCCAGCAGTTGGGGAGGACCCTACAATGAGCAGTTCTTC

CDR3 length: 15
V gene: TRBV28
J gene: TRBJ2-6
clone size: NA
D gene: NA
CDR3 protein: CASGRASSGANVLTF
CDR3 DNA: TGTGCCAGCGGTCGGGCAAGCTCTGGGGCCAACGTCCTGACTTTC

CDR3 length: 15
V gene: TRBV5-1
J gene: TRBJ1-6
clone size: NA
D gene: NA
CDR3 protein: CASSAGNSYNSPLHF
CDR3 DNA: TGCGCCAGCAGCGCAGGGAACTCCTATAATTCACCCCTCCACTTT

CDR3 length: 14
V gene: TRBV30
J gene: TRBJ2-3
clone size: NA
D gene: TRBD2
CDR3 protein: CAWGLAVTTDTQYF
CDR3 DNA: TGTGCCTGGGGACTAGCGGTTACCACGGATACGCAGTATTTT

CDR3 length: 13
V gene: TRBV5-4
J gene: TRBJ2-7
clone size: NA
D gene: NA
CDR3 protein: CASSLGASYEQYF
CDR3 DNA: TGCGCCAGCAGCTTGGGCGCGTCCTACGAGCAGTACTTC

CDR3 length: 16
V gene: TRBV7-2
J gene: TRBJ1-3
clone size: once
D gene: NA
CDR3 protein: CASSTSTGRSGNTIYF
CDR3 DNA: TGTGCCAGCAGCACCTCCACAGGCCGCTCTGGAAACACCATATATTTT

CDR3 length: 15
V gene: TRBV11-2
J gene: TRBJ1-1
clone size: NA
D gene: TRBD1
CDR3 protein: CASSSQDRGGTEAFF
CDR3 DNA: TGTGCCAGCAGCTCCCAAGACAGGGGTGGCACTGAAGCTTTCTTT

CDR3 length: 15
V gene: TRBV6-5
J gene: TRBJ1-2
clone size: NA
D gene: NA
CDR3 protein: CASSYSEGPGYGYTF
CDR3 DNA: TGTGCCAGCAGTTACTCCGAAGGTCCGGGCTATGGCTACACCTTC

CDR3 length: 15
V gene: TRBV5-4
J gene: TRBJ2-1
clone size: NA
D gene: TRBD2
CDR3 protein: CASSLGLAGNNEQFF
CDR3 DNA: TGTGCCAGCAGCTTGGGGCTAGCGGGGAACAATGAGCAGTTCTTC

CDR3 length: 15
V gene: TRBV6-1
J gene: TRBJ1-2
clone size: NA
D gene: NA
CDR3 protein: CASSVDSGGGYGYTF
CDR3 DNA: TGTGCCAGCAGCGTAGACAGTGGCGGGGGCTATGGCTACACCTTC

CDR3 length: 14
V gene: TRBV7-9
J gene: TRBJ2-7
clone size: NA
D gene: TRBD2
CDR3 protein: CASSQAGDSYEQYF
CDR3 DNA: TGTGCCAGCAGCCAAGCGGGGGACTCCTACGAGCAGTACTTC

CDR3 length: 12
V gene: TRBV7-9
J gene: TRBJ1-1
clone size: NA
D gene: TRBD1
CDR3 protein: CASSLTGVEAFF
CDR3 DNA: TGTGCCAGCAGCCTCACAGGGGTTGAAGCTTTCTTT

CDR3 length: 16
V gene: TRBV18
J gene: TRBJ2-7
clone size: NA
D gene: NA
CDR3 protein: CASSPPSRQEEYEQYF
CDR3 DNA: TGTGCCAGCTCACCACCGTCCCGGCAGGAGGAATACGAGCAGTACTTC

CDR3 length: 15
V gene: TRBV7-6
J gene: TRBJ1-1
clone size: NA
D gene: NA
CDR3 protein: CASSLEEGRNTEAFF
CDR3 DNA: TGTGCCAGCAGCTTAGAAGAGGGGAGGAACACTGAAGCTTTCTTT

CDR3 length: 14
V gene: TRBV11-3
J gene: TRBJ2-7
clone size: NA
D gene: NA
CDR3 protein: CASSLGHSSYEQYF
CDR3 DNA: TGTGCCAGCAGCTTAGGACATTCCTCCTACGAGCAGTACTTC

CDR3 length: 14
V gene: TRBV2
J gene: TRBJ1-1
clone size: NA
D gene: NA
CDR3 protein: CASSAGTAPRVAFF
CDR3 DNA: TGTGCCAGCAGTGCTGGCACGGCCCCAAGGGTAGCTTTCTTT

CDR3 length: 16
V gene: TRBV19
J gene: TRBJ1-5
clone size: NA
D gene: TRBD1
CDR3 protein: CASSRNRGVGNQPQHF
CDR3 DNA: TGTGCCAGTAGTCGAAACAGGGGAGTTGGCAATCAGCCCCAGCATTTT

CDR3 length: 14
V gene: TRBV5-6
J gene: TRBJ2-7
clone size: NA
D gene: NA
CDR3 protein: CASSFVQYGHEQYF
CDR3 DNA: TGTGCCAGCAGCTTTGTACAGTATGGCCACGAGCAGTACTTC

CDR3 length: 15
V gene: TRBV4-2
J gene: TRBJ1-1
clone size: NA
D gene: NA
CDR3 protein: CASSQLSGGATEAFF
CDR3 DNA: TGTGCCAGCAGCCAACTATCCGGGGGGGCAACTGAAGCTTTCTTT

CDR3 length: 13
V gene: TRBV10-1
J gene: TRBJ2-7
clone size: NA
D gene: TRBD1
CDR3 protein: CASRGQEGYEQYF
CDR3 DNA: TGCGCCAGCAGGGGACAGGAGGGCTACGAGCAGTACTTC

CDR3 length: 17
V gene: TRBV7-9
J gene: TRBJ2-3
clone size: once
D gene: TRBD2
CDR3 protein: CASRDGPGRAPTDTQYF
CDR3 DNA: TGTGCCAGCAGAGACGGGCCCGGGAGGGCCCCCACAGATACGCAGTATTTT

CDR3 length: 15
V gene: TRBV6-5
J gene: TRBJ1-1
clone size: NA
D gene: NA
CDR3 protein: CASSYSGGRRLHPFF
CDR3 DNA: TGTGCCAGCAGTTACTCAGGGGGGCGGCGGTTGCATCCTTTCTTT

CDR3 length: 16
V gene: TRBV5-1
J gene: TRBJ2-7
clone size: NA
D gene: TRBD2
CDR3 protein: CASSFGDSGTHYEQYF
CDR3 DNA: TGCGCCAGCAGCTTTGGGGATAGCGGGACCCACTACGAGCAGTACTTC

CDR3 length: 15
V gene: TRBV9
J gene: TRBJ2-3
clone size: NA
D gene: NA
CDR3 protein: CASSVDLFNTDTQYF
CDR3 DNA: TGTGCCAGCAGCGTAGACCTTTTTAACACAGATACGCAGTATTTT

CDR3 length: 15
V gene: TRBV5-6
J gene: TRBJ1-1
clone size: NA
D gene: NA
CDR3 protein: CASSLGTLRGTEAFF
CDR3 DNA: TGTGCCAGCAGCTTGGGGACTCTGAGGGGAACTGAAGCTTTCTTT

CDR3 length: 16
V gene: TRBV27
J gene: TRBJ1-6
clone size: NA
D gene: TRBD1
CDR3 protein: CASSTRDRGRSPPLHF
CDR3 DNA: TGTGCCAGCAGTACGCGGGACAGGGGAAGGTCCCCACCCCTCCACTTT

CDR3 length: 13
V gene: TRBV6-1
J gene: TRBJ2-7
clone size: few
D gene: NA
CDR3 protein: CASSERAPYEQYF
CDR3 DNA: TGTGCCAGCAGTGAGAGGGCTCCCTACGAGCAGTACTTC

CDR3 length: 16
V gene: TRBV11-3
J gene: TRBJ1-1
clone size: NA
D gene: TRBD1
CDR3 protein: CASSSLGRGLDTEAFF
CDR3 DNA: TGTGCCAGCAGCTCCTTGGGTAGGGGGCTGGACACTGAAGCTTTCTTT

CDR3 length: 17
V gene: TRBV1
J gene: TRBJ1-3
clone size: NA
D gene: NA
CDR3 protein: CTSSQEAPPSSGNTIYF
CDR3 DNA: TGCACCAGCAGCCAAGAGGCCCCACCTAGCTCTGGAAACACCATATATTTT

CDR3 length: 19
V gene: TRBV13
J gene: TRBJ2-2
clone size: NA
D gene: TRBD1
CDR3 protein: CASSQDRGDWRGNTGELFF
CDR3 DNA: TGTGCCAGCAGCCAGGACAGGGGGGACTGGCGGGGAAACACCGGGGAGCTGTTTTTT

CDR3 length: 15
V gene: TRBV5-4
J gene: TRBJ1-2
clone size: NA
D gene: NA
CDR3 protein: CASSLVRGTPGSNTF
CDR3 DNA: TGTGCCAGCAGCTTGGTCCGAGGGACTCCTGGATCAAACACCTTC

CDR3 length: 10
V gene: TRBV21-1
J gene: TRBJ2-7
clone size: NA
D gene: NA
CDR3 protein: CASIPAEQYF
CDR3 DNA: TGTGCCAGCATCCCCGCCGAGCAGTACTTC

CDR3 length: 14
V gene: TRBV7-9
J gene: TRBJ2-2
clone size: NA
D gene: NA
CDR3 protein: CASSLDANTGELFF
CDR3 DNA: TGTGCCAGCAGCTTGGACGCGAACACCGGGGAGCTGTTTTTT

CDR3 length: 17
V gene: TRBV10-3
J gene: TRBJ2-2
clone size: once
D gene: TRBD2
CDR3 protein: CAISPSGGHANTGELFF
CDR3 DNA: TGTGCCATCAGTCCTAGCGGGGGCCACGCGAACACCGGGGAGCTGTTTTTT

CDR3 length: 16
V gene: TRBV13
J gene: TRBJ2-3
clone size: NA
D gene: TRBD2
CDR3 protein: CASSLGGLARADTQYF
CDR3 DNA: TGTGCCAGCAGCTTAGGGGGACTAGCGAGGGCAGATACGCAGTATTTT

CDR3 length: 15
V gene: TRBV27
J gene: TRBJ2-7
clone size: NA
D gene: TRBD2
CDR3 protein: CASRTSGGSTYEQYF
CDR3 DNA: TGTGCCAGCAGGACTTCTGGCGGGAGTACCTACGAGCAGTACTTC

CDR3 length: 15
V gene: TRBV7-2
J gene: TRBJ1-2
clone size: NA
D gene: NA
CDR3 protein: CASSPPFQRNYGYTF
CDR3 DNA: TGTGCCAGCAGCCCGCCCTTCCAGCGAAACTATGGCTACACCTTC

CDR3 length: 15
V gene: TRBV11-3
J gene: TRBJ1-1
clone size: NA
D gene: TRBD1
CDR3 protein: CASSFLTGTGLGAFF
CDR3 DNA: TGTGCCAGCAGCTTCCTTACCGGGACAGGGTTAGGAGCTTTCTTT

CDR3 length: 12
V gene: TRBV11-1
J gene: TRBJ2-2
clone size: NA
D gene: NA
CDR3 protein: CASSLRTGELFF
CDR3 DNA: TGTGCCAGCAGCTTAAGGACCGGGGAGCTGTTTTTT